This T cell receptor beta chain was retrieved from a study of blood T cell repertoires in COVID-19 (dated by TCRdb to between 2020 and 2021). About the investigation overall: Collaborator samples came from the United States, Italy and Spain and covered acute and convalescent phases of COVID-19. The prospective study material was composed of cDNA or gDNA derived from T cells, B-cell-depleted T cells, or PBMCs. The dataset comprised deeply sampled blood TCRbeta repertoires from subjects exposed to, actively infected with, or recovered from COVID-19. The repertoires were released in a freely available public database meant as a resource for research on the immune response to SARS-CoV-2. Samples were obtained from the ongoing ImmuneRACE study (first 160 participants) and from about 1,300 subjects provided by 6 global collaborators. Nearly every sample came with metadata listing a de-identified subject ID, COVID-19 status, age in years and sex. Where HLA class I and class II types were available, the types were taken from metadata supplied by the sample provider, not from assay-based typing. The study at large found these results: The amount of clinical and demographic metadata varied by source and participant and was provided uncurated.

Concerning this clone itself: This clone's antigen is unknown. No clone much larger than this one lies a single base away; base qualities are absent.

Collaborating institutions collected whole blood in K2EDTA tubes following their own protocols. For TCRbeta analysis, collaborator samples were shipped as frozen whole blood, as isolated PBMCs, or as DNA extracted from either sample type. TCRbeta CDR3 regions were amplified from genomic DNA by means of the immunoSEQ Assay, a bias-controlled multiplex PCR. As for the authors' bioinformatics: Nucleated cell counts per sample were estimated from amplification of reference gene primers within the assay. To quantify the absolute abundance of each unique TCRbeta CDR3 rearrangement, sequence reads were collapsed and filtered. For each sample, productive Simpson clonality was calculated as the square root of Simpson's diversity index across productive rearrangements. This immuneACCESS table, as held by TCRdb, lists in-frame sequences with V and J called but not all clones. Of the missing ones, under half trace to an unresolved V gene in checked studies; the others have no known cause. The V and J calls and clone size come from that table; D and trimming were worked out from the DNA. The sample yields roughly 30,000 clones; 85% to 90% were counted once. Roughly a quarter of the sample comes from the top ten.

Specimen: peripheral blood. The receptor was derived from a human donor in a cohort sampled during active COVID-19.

This receptor carries the CDR3 CASSYDDTPVGYTF. The DNA sequence is as follows: TGTGCCAGCAGTTACGATGACACACCTGTGGGCTACACCTTC. Recombination connected TRBV6-5 to TRBJ1-2; confidence is insufficient to name the D gene. V is cut by 2 bases and J by 8 bases, and the space between the germline ends is 15 bases. The CDR3 goes from the cysteine to the phenylalanine over 14 residues. Only the CDR3 part of the read is kept: 42 bases, read in frame from the first base. CDR1 and CDR2 are drawn from the germline V gene: MNHEY, SVGAGI.